This note documents a single T cell receptor beta chain sequence. The sample belongs to a study of cytomegalovirus exposure and HLA in healthy donors. Germline V CDR1 and CDR2: SGHAT, FQNNGV. The CDR3 extends over 12 amino acids. Trimming removed 7 bases at V and 7 bases at J, with 11 bases between. PCR was performed using 60 Vbeta and 13 Jbeta primers. Sequenced by immunoSEQ multiplex PCR; TCRdb stores in-frame clones only, minus some. This sample has about 130,000 clones, with 70% to 85% found just once. The sequence was collected from a woman aged 55-75 years in good health and CMV-seropositive. What was sequenced was PBMCs. V is TRBV11-2 and J is TRBJ1-5, with a possible D match to TRBD1 (6 bases). CDR3 residues: CASTSTGQPQHF. The CDR3 nucleotides read TGTGCCAGCACCTCGACAGGACAGCCCCAGCATTTT.